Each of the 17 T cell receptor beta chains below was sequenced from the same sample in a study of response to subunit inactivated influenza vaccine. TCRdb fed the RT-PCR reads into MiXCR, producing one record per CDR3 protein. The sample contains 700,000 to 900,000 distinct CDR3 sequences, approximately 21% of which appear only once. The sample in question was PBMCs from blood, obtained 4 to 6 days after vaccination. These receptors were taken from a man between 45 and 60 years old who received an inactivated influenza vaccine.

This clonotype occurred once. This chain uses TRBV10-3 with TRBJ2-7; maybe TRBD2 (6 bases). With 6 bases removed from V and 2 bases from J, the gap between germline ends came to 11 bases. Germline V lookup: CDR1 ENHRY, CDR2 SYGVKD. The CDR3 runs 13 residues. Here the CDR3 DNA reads TGTGCCATCAGCGGCGGGACCCCCTACGAGCAGTACTTC. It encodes CAISGGTPYEQYF.

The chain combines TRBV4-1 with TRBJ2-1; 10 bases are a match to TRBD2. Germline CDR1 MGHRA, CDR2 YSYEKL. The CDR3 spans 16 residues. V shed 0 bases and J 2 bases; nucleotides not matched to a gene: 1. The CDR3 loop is CASSQDTSGTYNEQFF. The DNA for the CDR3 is TGCGCCAGCAGCCAAGATACTAGCGGGACCTACAATGAGCAGTTCTTC.

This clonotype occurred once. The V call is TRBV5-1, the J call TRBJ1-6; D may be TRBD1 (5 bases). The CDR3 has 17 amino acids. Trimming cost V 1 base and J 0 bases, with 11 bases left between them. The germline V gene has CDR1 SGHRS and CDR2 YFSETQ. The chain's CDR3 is CASSLWDRSSYNSPLHF. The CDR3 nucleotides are TGCGCCAGCAGCTTGTGGGACCGGAGCTCCTATAATTCACCCCTCCACTTT.

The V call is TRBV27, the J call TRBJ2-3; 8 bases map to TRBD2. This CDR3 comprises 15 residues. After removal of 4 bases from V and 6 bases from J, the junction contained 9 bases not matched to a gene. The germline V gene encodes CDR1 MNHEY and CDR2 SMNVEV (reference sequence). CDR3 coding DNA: TGTGCCAGCAGTTCCCCGGGACTAGGGCCTGATACGCAGTATTTT. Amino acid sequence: CASSSPGLGPDTQYF.

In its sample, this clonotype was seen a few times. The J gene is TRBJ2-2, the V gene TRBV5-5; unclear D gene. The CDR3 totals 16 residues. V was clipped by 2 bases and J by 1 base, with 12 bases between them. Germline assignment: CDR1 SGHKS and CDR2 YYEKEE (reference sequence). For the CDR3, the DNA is TGTGCCAGCAGCTTATTCGGGCGTTGGAACACCGGGGAGCTGTTTTTT. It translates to CASSLFGRWNTGELFF. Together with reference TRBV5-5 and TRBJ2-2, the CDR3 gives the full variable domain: DAGVTQSPTHLIKTRGQQVTLRCSPISGHKSVSWYQQVLGQGPQFIFQYYEKEERGRGNFPDRFSARQFPNYSSELNVNALLLGDSALYLCASSLFGRWNTGELFFGEGSRLTVL.

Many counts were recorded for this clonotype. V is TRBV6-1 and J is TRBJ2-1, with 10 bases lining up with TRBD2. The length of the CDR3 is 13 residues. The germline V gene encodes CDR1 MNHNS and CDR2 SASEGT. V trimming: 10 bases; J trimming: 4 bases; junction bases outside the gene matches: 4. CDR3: CATGLAEYNEQFF. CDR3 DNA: TGTGCCACCGGACTAGCGGAGTACAATGAGCAGTTCTTC.

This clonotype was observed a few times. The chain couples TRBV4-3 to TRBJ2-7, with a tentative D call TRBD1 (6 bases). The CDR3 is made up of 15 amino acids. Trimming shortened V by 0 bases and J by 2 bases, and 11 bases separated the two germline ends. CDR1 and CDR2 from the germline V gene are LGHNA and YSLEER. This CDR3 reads CASSQDYRATYEQYF. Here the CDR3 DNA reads TGCGCCAGCAGCCAAGATTACAGGGCGACCTACGAGCAGTACTTC.

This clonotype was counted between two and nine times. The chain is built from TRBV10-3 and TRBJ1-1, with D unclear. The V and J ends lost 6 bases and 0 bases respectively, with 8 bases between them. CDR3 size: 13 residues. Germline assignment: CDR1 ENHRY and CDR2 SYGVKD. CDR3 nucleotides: TGTGCCATCAGGAAAAGCATGAACACTGAAGCTTTCTTT. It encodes CAIRKSMNTEAFF.

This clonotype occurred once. CDR3 sequence reads: CASSWTPGTSTDTQYF. In nucleotides, the CDR3 is TGTGCCAGCAGCTGGACGCCCGGGACTAGCACAGATACGCAGTATTTT. The chain carries TRBV28 and TRBJ2-3, with D possibly being TRBD2 (6 bases). Germline values: CDR1 MDHEN, CDR2 SYDVKM. V was trimmed by 6 bases and J by 0 bases, leaving 16 bases between them. CDR3 size: 16 residues.

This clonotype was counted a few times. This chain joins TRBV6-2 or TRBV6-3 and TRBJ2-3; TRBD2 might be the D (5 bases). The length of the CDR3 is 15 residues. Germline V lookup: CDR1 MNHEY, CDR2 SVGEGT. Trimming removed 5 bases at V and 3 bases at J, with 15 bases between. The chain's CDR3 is CASSDGLAVTDTQYF. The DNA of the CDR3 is TGTGCCAGCAGTGACGGGCTAGCCGTAACAGATACGCAGTATTTT.

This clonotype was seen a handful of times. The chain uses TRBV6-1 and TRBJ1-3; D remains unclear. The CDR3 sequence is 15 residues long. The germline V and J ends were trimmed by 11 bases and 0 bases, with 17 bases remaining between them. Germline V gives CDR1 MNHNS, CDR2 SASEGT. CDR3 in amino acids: CAASPDGDSGNTIYF. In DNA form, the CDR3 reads TGTGCCGCCTCACCGGACGGTGACTCTGGAAACACCATATATTTT.

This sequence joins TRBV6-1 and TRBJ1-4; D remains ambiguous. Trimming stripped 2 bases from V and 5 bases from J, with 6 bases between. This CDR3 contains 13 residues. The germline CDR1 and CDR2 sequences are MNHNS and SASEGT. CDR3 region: CASSEQVNEKLFF. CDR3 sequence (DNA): TGTGCCAGCAGTGAACAGGTCAATGAAAAACTGTTTTTT.

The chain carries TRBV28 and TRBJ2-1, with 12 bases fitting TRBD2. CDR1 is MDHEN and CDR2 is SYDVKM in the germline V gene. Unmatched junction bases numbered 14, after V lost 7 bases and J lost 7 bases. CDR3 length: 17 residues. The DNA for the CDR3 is TGTGCCAGCATCCCTTGGGCTAGCGGGAGGGCTGGGAATGAGCAGTTCTTC. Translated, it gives CASIPWASGRAGNEQFF.

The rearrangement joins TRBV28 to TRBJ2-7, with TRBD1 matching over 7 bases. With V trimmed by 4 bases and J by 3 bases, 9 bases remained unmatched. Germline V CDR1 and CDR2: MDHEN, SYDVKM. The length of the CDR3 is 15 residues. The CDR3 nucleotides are TGTGCCAGCAGTTCCCCGGGACAGCCCCTCTACGAGCAGTACTTC. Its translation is CASSSPGQPLYEQYF.

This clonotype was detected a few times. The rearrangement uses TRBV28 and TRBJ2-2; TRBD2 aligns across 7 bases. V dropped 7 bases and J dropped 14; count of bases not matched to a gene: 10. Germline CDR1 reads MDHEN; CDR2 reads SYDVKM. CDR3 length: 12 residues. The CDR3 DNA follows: TGTGCCAGCACCCCTGAGGGAGGGCGACTGTTTTTT. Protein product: CASTPEGGRLFF.

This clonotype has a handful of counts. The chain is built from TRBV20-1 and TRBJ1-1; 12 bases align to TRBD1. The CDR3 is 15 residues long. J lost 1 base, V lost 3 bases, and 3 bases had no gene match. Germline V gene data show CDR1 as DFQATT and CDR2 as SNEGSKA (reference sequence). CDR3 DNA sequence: TGCAGTGCTAGCCGGGACAGGGGGCCGAACACTGAAGCTTTCTTT. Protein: CSASRDRGPNTEAFF.

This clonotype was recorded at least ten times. CDR3 region: CASILAGGWSGDTQYF. In DNA form, the CDR3 reads TGTGCCAGCATTCTAGCGGGAGGGTGGTCGGGAGATACGCAGTATTTT. V usage is TRBV28 and J usage is TRBJ2-3; 12 bases match TRBD2. CDR3 length equals 16 residues. The germline V gene has CDR1 MDHEN and CDR2 SYDVKM. With V trimmed by 7 bases and J by 5 bases, 10 bases remained unmatched. Complete variable domain (other parts from reference TRBV28 and TRBJ2-3): DVKVTQSSRYLVKRTGEKVFLECVQDMDHENMFWYRQDPGLGLRLIYFSYDVKMKEKGDIPEGYSVSREKKERFSLILESASTNQTSMYLCASILAGGWSGDTQYFGPGTRLTVL.